The rows below give T cell receptor beta chains drawn from one sample of a study of CD8 T cells in Susac syndrome. One entry per CDR3 protein, called by TCRdb with MiXCR from the immunoSEQ multiplex PCR reads. The sample has 200,000 to 250,000 distinct CDR3 sequences, about 95% seen once. Sequences were obtained from CD4+ T cells from PBMCs. The receptor set was obtained from a human donor with Susac syndrome. The conserved cysteine and the conserved F or W are not part of the CDR3 here. Clone size, where shown, is once, few, many, or a class for clones that have expanded.

abundance: NA
v_gene: TRBV6-6
CDR3aa: ASQPRQGSEKLF

abundance: few
v_gene: TRBV29-1
CDR3aa: SARTSGAYEQY

abundance: NA
v_gene: TRBV2
CDR3aa: ASTPRQGGNTEAF

abundance: NA
v_gene: TRBV20-1
CDR3aa: SASRRLAGKNEQF

abundance: NA
v_gene: TRBV7-3
CDR3aa: ASSLEEAENEQF

abundance: NA
v_gene: TRBV20-1
CDR3aa: SARGGGANLRDQPQH

abundance: NA
v_gene: TRBV28
CDR3aa: ASSSYRATDQPQH

abundance: once
v_gene: TRBV12-3/TRBV12-4
CDR3aa: ASSPGGPQH

abundance: NA
v_gene: TRBV5-1
CDR3aa: ASSPDPLGPYNEQF

abundance: NA
v_gene: TRBV30
CDR3aa: AWRWGVGYGYT

abundance: NA
v_gene: TRBV29-1
CDR3aa: SGRTGGAYEQY

abundance: NA
v_gene: TRBV7-8
CDR3aa: ASSLASEAAF

abundance: NA
v_gene: TRBV12-3/TRBV12-4
CDR3aa: ASRPDGKSGYT

abundance: NA
v_gene: TRBV20-1
CDR3aa: SANGATYEQY

abundance: NA
v_gene: TRBV3-1
CDR3aa: ASSRDVATNEKLF

abundance: NA
v_gene: TRBV5-4
CDR3aa: ASSLGGGLETQY

abundance: NA
v_gene: TRBV20-1
CDR3aa: SAFKTRETQY

abundance: NA
v_gene: TRBV27
CDR3aa: ASSVIFRAGQLGNAPLH

abundance: NA
v_gene: TRBV28
CDR3aa: ASSSPPSGGEETQY

abundance: NA
v_gene: TRBV5-1
CDR3aa: ASSPGTGWNTEAF

abundance: NA
v_gene: TRBV6-1
CDR3aa: ASSPTGAVGDTQY